This T cell receptor beta chain comes out of a study of shared clonotypes between healthy human individuals. On this clone itself: Its antigen is as yet unknown.

Study-level findings and limits: Genetic and exposure-history diversity was limited by the few donors. Among the subsets, naive ones generally showed larger estimated richness than memory ones. Rarefaction curves obtained for sorted subsets showed sequencing incomplete despite large depth.

Positive CCR7 selection of CD45RO-negative cells yielded the naive CD8 cells, and terminally differentiated effector memory CD45RA+ cells were excluded. The CDR3 has 15 residues. The germline V and J ends were trimmed by 3 bases and 8 bases, with 17 bases remaining between them. Germline CDR1 reads MNHNS; CDR2 reads SASEGT. Per the original methods: Filtering differed, since immunoSEQ gave only junction sequences and no quality scores. The data were produced by immunoSEQ multiplex PCR, yet TCRdb's version contains in-frame clones alone and is incomplete. The V and J calls and clone size come from that table; D and trimming were worked out from the DNA. The repertoire holds a few million clones, with 90% to 95% as singletons.

The chain uses TRBV6-1 and TRBJ2-1; weak D call: TRBD1 (5 bases). The receptor comes from a man between 18 and 29 years old in good health. Some clones in this sample may be carry-over from other donors' samples. Sequenced input: naive CD8+ T cells from PBMCs. The CDR3 is CASSEIGRTSDEQFF. The CDR3 region has the DNA TGTGCCAGCAGTGAGATCGGCCGGACATCGGATGAGCAGTTCTTC.